A selection of T cell receptor beta chains follows, all from one sample in a study of radiotherapy plus CTLA-4 blockade in lung cancer. Some clones are missing from TCRdb's copy, which holds only in-frame ones; the method was immunoSEQ multiplex PCR. The table records some 51,000 clones, 60% to 80% of them present only once. The sequencing used peripheral blood, collected from a patient treated with radiotherapy plus ipilimumab. These receptors all stem from a human donor with non-small cell lung cancer whose response to radiotherapy plus ipilimumab could not be evaluated. The CDR3 runs from the conserved cysteine through the conserved F or W. Fields, in order: J gene, V gene, CDR3 protein.

>TRBJ2-4|TRBV6-1
CASRGQGLAKNIQYF
>TRBJ1-2|TRBV6-5
CASSYYGQGAYGYTF
>TRBJ1-5|TRBV27
CASSGGQGNQPQHF
>TRBJ1-5|TRBV6-5
CASSPGTGIQPQHF
>TRBJ1-1|TRBV5-4
CASSLAGGNTEAFF
>TRBJ2-2|TRBV4-1
CASSRKGAGELFF
>TRBJ2-3|TRBV5-1
CASSQAKGTTDTQYF
>TRBJ2-3|TRBV5-1
CASSLAQVNGDTQYF
>TRBJ1-1|TRBV19
CASSIRDRSRPEAFF
>TRBJ2-7|TRBV6-1
CASSRTGGEQYF
>TRBJ1-5|TRBV19
CASSIEGRGRGNQPQHF
>TRBJ2-5|TRBV7-6
CASSLTGVGETQYF
>TRBJ2-7|TRBV7-2
CASSPSWLAEAYEQYF
>TRBJ2-7|TRBV7-8
CASSLDGDYEQYF
>TRBJ2-5|TRBV14
CASSQDLGGTQYF
>TRBJ2-3|TRBV11-3
CASSRTTAQDKYF
>TRBJ1-5|TRBV11-2
CASSLDWYQPQHF
>TRBJ2-7|TRBV6-1
CASSGGDRGRHEQYF
>TRBJ2-7|TRBV4-1
CASSQGAGNPTYEQYF
>TRBJ2-1|TRBV9
CASSVDGVGNEQFF
>TRBJ2-7|TRBV5-1
CASSSPPTGGDYYEQYF
>TRBJ1-1|TRBV5-1
CASSRRGNTEAFF
>TRBJ2-7|TRBV5-4
CASSLGQGANYEQYF
>TRBJ2-1|TRBV6-6
CASSSRGSEEQFF
>TRBJ2-5|TRBV6-4
CASRGSEGTQYF
>TRBJ1-2|TRBV4-2
CASSQGQDYGYTF
>TRBJ2-1|TRBV6-1
CASSRERRGYEQFF
>TRBJ2-5|TRBV19
CASSRDRAQETQYF
>TRBJ1-1|TRBV30
CAFRDRGQGEAFF